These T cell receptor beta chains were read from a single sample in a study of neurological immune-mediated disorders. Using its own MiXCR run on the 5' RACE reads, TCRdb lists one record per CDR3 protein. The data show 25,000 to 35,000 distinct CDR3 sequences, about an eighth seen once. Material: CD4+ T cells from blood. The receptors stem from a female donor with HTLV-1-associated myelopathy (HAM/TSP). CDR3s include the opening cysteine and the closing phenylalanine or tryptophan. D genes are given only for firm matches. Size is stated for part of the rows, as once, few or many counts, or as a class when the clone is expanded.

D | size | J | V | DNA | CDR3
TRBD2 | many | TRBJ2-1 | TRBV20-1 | TGCAGTGCTATTGGGGGACTAGCGGGGATACACTCCTACAATGAGCAGTTCTTC | CSAIGGLAGIHSYNEQFF
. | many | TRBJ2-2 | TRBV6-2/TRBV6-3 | TGTGCCAGCGATCAAGATGTCACCGGGGAGCTGTTTTTT | CASDQDVTGELFF
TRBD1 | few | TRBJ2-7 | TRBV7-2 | TGTGCCAGCAGCTCCGGGACAGGGTACGAGCAGTACTTC | CASSSGTGYEQYF
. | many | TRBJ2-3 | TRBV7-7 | TGTGCTAGCAGCTCTCTAGCGCAGTCCACAGATACGCAGTATTTT | CASSSLAQSTDTQYF
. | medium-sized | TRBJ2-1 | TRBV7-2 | TGTGCCAGCAGTCTGGGGGCAGAGGGGGAGCAGTTCTTC | CASSLGAEGEQFF
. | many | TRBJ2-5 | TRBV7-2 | TGTGCCAGCGGGGGGGCCATGGAGACCCAGTACTTC | CASGGAMETQYF
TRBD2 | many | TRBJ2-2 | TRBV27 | TGTGCCAGCCGTCCACTGAGCGGGAGGGGGACCGGGGAGCTGTTTTTT | CASRPLSGRGTGELFF
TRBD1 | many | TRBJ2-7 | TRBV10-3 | TGTGCCATCAGTGTGGGACAGGGTTACGAGCAGTACTTC | CAISVGQGYEQYF
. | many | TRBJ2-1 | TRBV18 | TGTGCCAGCTCACCACCGGGGGCGGGAGCACACAATGAGCAGTTCTTC | CASSPPGAGAHNEQFF
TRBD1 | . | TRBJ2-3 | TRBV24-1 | TGTCCCGCCACGGACAGGGTCTCAGATACGCAGTATTTT | CPATDRVSDTQYF
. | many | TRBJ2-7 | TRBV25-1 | TGTGCCAGCAGTGGCTCCGGGTCTTACGAGCAGTACTTC | CASSGSGSYEQYF
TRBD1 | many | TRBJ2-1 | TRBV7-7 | TGTGCTAGCAGCCGCTTCGGACAGGGTAATGAGCAGTTCTTC | CASSRFGQGNEQFF
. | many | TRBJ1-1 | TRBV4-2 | TGTGCCAGCAGCCAAGCGGAAGGGGATTGGACTGAAGCTTTCTTT | CASSQAEGDWTEAFF
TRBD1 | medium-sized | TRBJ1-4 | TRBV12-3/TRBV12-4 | TGTGCCAGCAACCTCGGACAGGGCTCTAATGAAAAACTGTTTTTT | CASNLGQGSNEKLFF
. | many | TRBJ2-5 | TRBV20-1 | TGCAGTGTATCGCCGGGACCCCCGTACCAAGAGACCCAGTACTTC | CSVSPGPPYQETQYF
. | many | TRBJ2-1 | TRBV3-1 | TGTGCCAGCAGCCAAGATCTACGGACAACTAATGAGCAGTTCTTC | CASSQDLRTTNEQFF
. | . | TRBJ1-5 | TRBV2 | TGTGCCAGTGTCCGGGACACCCATAGCAATCAGCCCCAGCATTTT | CASVRDTHSNQPQHF
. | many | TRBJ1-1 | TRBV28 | TGTGCCAGCAGAGGGCAGGCGGAATGGGCTTTCTTT | CASRGQAEWAFF
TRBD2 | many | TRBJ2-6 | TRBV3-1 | TGTGCCAGCAGCCGTATATTCTGGCTAGCGGGTTCCTCTGGGGCCAACGTCCTGACTTTC | CASSRIFWLAGSSGANVLTF
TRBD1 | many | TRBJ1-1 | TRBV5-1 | TGCGCCAGCACCCAGGGGGGAAACACTGAAGCTTTCTTT | CASTQGGNTEAFF
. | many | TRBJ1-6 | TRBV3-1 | TGTGCCAGCAGCCTTTTAGGGGGAGGCTCACCCCTCCACTTT | CASSLLGGGSPLHF
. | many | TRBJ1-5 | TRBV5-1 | TGCGCCAGCAGCTGCCCCGGGGGGAAGTGTGATCAGCCCCAGCATTTT | CASSCPGGKCDQPQHF
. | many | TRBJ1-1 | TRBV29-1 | TGCAGCACCAGGATCGAGGACACTGAAGCTTTCTTT | CSTRIEDTEAFF
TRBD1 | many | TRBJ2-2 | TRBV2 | TGTGCCAGCAGACGAGGGACAGGGGGCACCGGGGAGCTGTTTTTT | CASRRGTGGTGELFF
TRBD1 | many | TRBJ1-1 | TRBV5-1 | TGCGCCAGCAGCTTGGGGGCCGGGACAGGGAGGGACACTGAAGCTTTCTTT | CASSLGAGTGRDTEAFF
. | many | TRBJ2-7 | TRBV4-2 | TGTGCCAGCAGCCAAGAACTGGGATCCCCCTACTACGAGCAGTACTTC | CASSQELGSPYYEQYF
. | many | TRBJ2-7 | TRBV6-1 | TGTGCCAGCAGTGAAGGAGGTCTCTACGAGCAGTACTTC | CASSEGGLYEQYF
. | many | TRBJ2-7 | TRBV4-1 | TGCGCCAGCAGCCAAGATATGAGTTACGAGCAGTACTTC | CASSQDMSYEQYF
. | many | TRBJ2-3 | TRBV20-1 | TGCAGTGCTAGTAAAGCCAGTTCTAGCACAGATACGCAGTATTTT | CSASKASSSTDTQYF
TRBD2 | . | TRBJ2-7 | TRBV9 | TGTGCCAGCAGCGTTAGCGGAGATGGGAGCGGGAACTACGAGCAGTACTTC | CASSVSGDGSGNYEQYF
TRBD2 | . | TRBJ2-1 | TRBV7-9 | TGTGCCAGCAGCTTAGGGGGCGGGGGGACCAATGAGCAGTTCTTC | CASSLGGGGTNEQFF
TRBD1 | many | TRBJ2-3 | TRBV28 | TGTGCCGGCACCGACAGGGGCACAGATACGCAGTATTTT | CAGTDRGTDTQYF
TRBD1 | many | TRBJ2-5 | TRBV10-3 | TGTGCCATCCGGGGTGGACAGGGAGAAGAGACCCAGTACTTC | CAIRGGQGEETQYF
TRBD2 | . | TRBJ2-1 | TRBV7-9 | TGTGCCAGCAGTTCCGGGAGGGTGGCCTACAATGAGCAGTTCTTC | CASSSGRVAYNEQFF
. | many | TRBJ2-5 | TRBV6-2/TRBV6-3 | TGTGCCAGCACCGACCAGGACGGTGTGAAGACCCAGTACTTC | CASTDQDGVKTQYF
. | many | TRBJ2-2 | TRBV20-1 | TGCAGTGCTCCCTTGGGCGACCCCACCGGGGAGCTGTTTTTT | CSAPLGDPTGELFF
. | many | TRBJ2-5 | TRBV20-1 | TGCAGTGCTAGAGATCCTAGACTTGAGACCCAGTACTTC | CSARDPRLETQYF
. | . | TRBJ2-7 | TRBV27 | TGTGCCAGCAGTTCGCCGGGACAAGTATCCTACGAGCAGTACTTC | CASSSPGQVSYEQYF
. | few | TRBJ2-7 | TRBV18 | TGTGCCAGCTCACCCGGCGGTCGGGGGTCCGAGCAGTACTTC | CASSPGGRGSEQYF
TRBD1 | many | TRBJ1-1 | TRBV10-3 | TGTGCCATCACCGAACAGGGGGCTACTGAAGCTTTCTTT | CAITEQGATEAFF
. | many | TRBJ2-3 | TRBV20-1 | TGCAGTGCAGATCCCGAGACAGCCAAAGATACGCAGTATTTT | CSADPETAKDTQYF
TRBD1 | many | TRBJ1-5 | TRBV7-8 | TGTGCCAGCAGCCCATACAGGGGAGTCAAGCATTTT | CASSPYRGVKHF
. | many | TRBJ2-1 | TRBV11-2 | TGTGCCAGCAGCTTAGTAGGGAATTACAATGAGCAGTTCTTC | CASSLVGNYNEQFF
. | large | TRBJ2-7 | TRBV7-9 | TGTGCCAGCAGCCCCTCGGGGGCCTACGAGCAGTACTTC | CASSPSGAYEQYF
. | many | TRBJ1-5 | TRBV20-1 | TGCAGTGCTAACACCGGGGCTGGGGGCAATCAGCCCCAGCATTTT | CSANTGAGGNQPQHF
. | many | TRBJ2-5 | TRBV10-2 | TGCGCCAGCCGTGAGTGGCGGAGCCAAGAGACCCAGTACTTC | CASREWRSQETQYF
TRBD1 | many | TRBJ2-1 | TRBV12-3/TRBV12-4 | TGTGCCAGCAGTTTCTGGGCAGGGGGAAATGAGCAGTTCTTC | CASSFWAGGNEQFF
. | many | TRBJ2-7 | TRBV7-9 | TGTGCCAGACTGCCACAGGGGAGGGTCTCCTACGAGCAGTACTTC | CARLPQGRVSYEQYF
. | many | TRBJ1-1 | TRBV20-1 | TGCAGTGCTAGAGATTTAGGCAGTTCTTTCTTT | CSARDLGSSFF
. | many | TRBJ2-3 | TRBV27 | TGTGCCAGCAGTTGGCAACGGGCTAGCACAGATACGCAGTATTTT | CASSWQRASTDTQYF
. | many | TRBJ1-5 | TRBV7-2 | TGTGCCAGCAGCTTACGGGGTGGCAATCAGCCCCAGCATTTT | CASSLRGGNQPQHF
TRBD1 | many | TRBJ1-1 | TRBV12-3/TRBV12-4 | TGTGCCAGCAGTTATGGACAGGGGATAGGGGACACTGAAGCTTTCTTT | CASSYGQGIGDTEAFF
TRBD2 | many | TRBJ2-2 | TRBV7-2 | TGTGCCAGCAGCCGGACTAGCGGGGGGGCAGCCGGGGAGCTGTTTTTT | CASSRTSGGAAGELFF
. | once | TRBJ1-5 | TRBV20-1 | TGCATTGCCATCAGGGAAGGCAATCAGCCCCATCATTTT | CIAIREGNQPHHF
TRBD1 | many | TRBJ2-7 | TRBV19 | TGTGCCAGTATGGAGACAGGGCCTTCCTACGAGCAGTACTTC | CASMETGPSYEQYF